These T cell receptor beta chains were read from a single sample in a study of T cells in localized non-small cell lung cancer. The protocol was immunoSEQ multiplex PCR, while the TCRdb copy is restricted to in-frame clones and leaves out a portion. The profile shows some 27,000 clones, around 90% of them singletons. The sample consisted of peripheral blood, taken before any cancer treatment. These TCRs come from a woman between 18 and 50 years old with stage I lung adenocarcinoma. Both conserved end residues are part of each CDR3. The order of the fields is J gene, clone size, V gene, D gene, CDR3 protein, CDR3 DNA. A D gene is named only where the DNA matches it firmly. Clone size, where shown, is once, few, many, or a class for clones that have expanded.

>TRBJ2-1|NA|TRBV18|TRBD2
CASSPGTGGPGHNEQFF
TGTGCCAGCTCACCAGGTACGGGAGGGCCGGGTCACAATGAGCAGTTCTTC
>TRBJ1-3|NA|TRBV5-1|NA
CASSLSLDISGNTIYF
TGCGCCAGCAGCTTGAGCCTAGACATCTCTGGAAACACCATATATTTT
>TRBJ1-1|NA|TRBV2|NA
CASSEMGQEAFF
TGTGCCAGCAGTGAAATGGGACAAGAAGCTTTCTTT
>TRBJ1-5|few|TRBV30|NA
CAWSPPAGIFSNQPQHF
TGTGCCTGGAGTCCACCCGCAGGGATCTTTTCCAATCAGCCCCAGCATTTT
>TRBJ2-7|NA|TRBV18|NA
CASSPQLGSYEQYF
TGTGCCAGCTCACCACAACTGGGTTCCTACGAGCAGTACTTC
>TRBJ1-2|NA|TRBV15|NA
CATSREGAGGYGYTF
TGTGCCACCAGCAGAGAAGGAGCGGGAGGCTATGGCTACACCTTC
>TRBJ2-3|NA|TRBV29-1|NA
CSVAWGDTQYF
TGCAGCGTTGCCTGGGGGGATACGCAGTATTTT
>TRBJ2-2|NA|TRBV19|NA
CASTPRGVLSGELFF
TGTGCCAGTACACCTAGAGGGGTTCTCTCCGGGGAGCTGTTTTTT
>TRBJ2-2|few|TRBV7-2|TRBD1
CASDRDRGTGELFF
TGTGCCAGCGACCGGGACAGAGGCACCGGGGAGCTGTTTTTT
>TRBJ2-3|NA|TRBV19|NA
CASSIRADTQYF
TGTGCCAGTAGTATCCGGGCCGATACGCAGTATTTT
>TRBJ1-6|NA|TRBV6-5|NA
CASGPGLGRGPLHF
TGTGCCAGCGGACCGGGACTAGGTCGTGGACCCCTCCACTTT
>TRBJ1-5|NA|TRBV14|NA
CASSFGGNQPQHF
TGTGCCAGCAGCTTCGGGGGCAATCAGCCCCAGCATTTT
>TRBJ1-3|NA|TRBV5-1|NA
CASSFGGGLYSGNTIYF
TGCGCCAGCAGCTTTGGGGGCGGACTCTACTCTGGAAACACCATATATTTT
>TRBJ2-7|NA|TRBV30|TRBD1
CAWSLTGTGVPALYF
TGTGCCTGGAGTTTAACCGGGACAGGGGTTCCAGCTCTGTACTTC
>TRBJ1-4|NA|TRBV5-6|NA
CASSLAAGNEKLFF
TGTGCCAGCAGCTTGGCGGCAGGGAATGAAAAACTGTTTTTT
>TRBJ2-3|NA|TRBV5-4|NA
CASSPDAVTDTQYF
TGTGCCAGCAGCCCGGACGCTGTCACAGATACGCAGTATTTT
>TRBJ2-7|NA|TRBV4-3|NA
CASSQDKGVGTYEQYF
TGCGCCAGCAGCCAAGACAAAGGGGTAGGAACCTACGAGCAGTACTTC
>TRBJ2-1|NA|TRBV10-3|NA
CAISPDGVPHNEQFF
TGTGCCATCAGCCCCGACGGGGTCCCACACAATGAGCAGTTCTTC
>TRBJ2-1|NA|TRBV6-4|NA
CASSLLGWDNEQFF
TGTGCCAGCAGTCTCCTCGGCTGGGACAATGAGCAGTTCTTC
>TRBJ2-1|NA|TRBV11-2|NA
CASSLLYAGAYNEQFF
TGTGCCAGCAGCTTACTCTATGCAGGGGCGTACAATGAGCAGTTCTTC
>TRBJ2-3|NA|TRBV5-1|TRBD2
CASSQTAGPQDTQYF
TGCGCCAGCAGTCAAACAGCGGGGCCGCAGGATACGCAGTATTTT
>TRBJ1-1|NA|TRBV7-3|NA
CASSPVGGPEAFF
TGTGCCAGCAGCCCTGTAGGGGGACCTGAAGCTTTCTTT
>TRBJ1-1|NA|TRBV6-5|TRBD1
CASSWTGVNTEAFF
TGTGCCAGCAGCTGGACAGGAGTGAACACTGAAGCTTTCTTT
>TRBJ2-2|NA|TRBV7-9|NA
CASSRQNTGELFF
TGTGCCAGCAGCCGACAGAACACCGGGGAGCTGTTTTTT
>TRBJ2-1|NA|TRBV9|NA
CASSVSGYSSSYNEQFF
TGTGCCAGCAGCGTATCGGGGTATAGTAGCTCCTACAATGAGCAGTTCTTC
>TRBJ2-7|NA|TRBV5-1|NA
CASSLAGASSYEQYF
TGCGCCAGCAGCTTGGCGGGAGCTTCATCCTACGAGCAGTACTTC
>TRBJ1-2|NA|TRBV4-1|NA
CASSLPGGKDGYTF
TGCGCCAGCAGCCTACCTGGGGGGAAGGATGGCTACACCTTC
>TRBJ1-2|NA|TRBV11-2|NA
CASSLNTLTNYGYTF
TGTGCCAGCAGCCTCAACACATTAACTAACTATGGCTACACCTTC